The 6 T cell receptor beta chains listed next were all sequenced from one sample in a study of blood T cells in healthy people across ages. Combining a sample-barcoded 5' primer with a J-beta primer mix, a second PCR ran for roughly 7 to 12 cycles. MiXCR, applied by TCRdb to the 5' RACE reads, yields one record per CDR3 protein. The sample has 1.5 million to 2 million distinct CDR3 sequences, roughly 28% seen once. The sequenced sample was blood. These receptors originate from a woman between 25 and 40 years old in good health.

The chain combines TRBV28 with TRBJ2-5; unclear D gene. Judging by the DNA end, TRBJ2-7 fits better; the J call may be wrong. Germline V gene data show CDR1 as MDHEN and CDR2 as SYDVKM. This CDR3 is 14 amino acids long. The CDR3 reads CASIIRSLSYEQYF. The CDR3 DNA reads TGTGCCAGCATCATAAGGAGTCTGAGCTACGAGCAGTACTTC.

This clonotype has a handful of counts. The chain is built from TRBV7-3 and TRBJ2-3; the D gene could be TRBD1 or TRBD2 (6 bases each). The germline V gene has CDR1 SGHTA and CDR2 FQGTGA. This CDR3 comprises 17 residues. V was pared by 0 bases and J by 0 bases, with 13 bases between. The DNA for the CDR3 is TGTGCCAGCAGCTTAACGGGAGGACAGTTCAGCACAGATACGCAGTATTTT. Translated, it gives CASSLTGGQFSTDTQYF. Full variable domain (remainder filled in from reference TRBV7-3 and TRBJ2-3): GAGVSQTPSNKVTEKGKYVELRCDPISGHTALYWYRQSLGQGPEFLIYFQGTGAADDSGLPNDRFFAVRPEGSVSTLKIQRTERGDSAVYLCASSLTGGQFSTDTQYFGPGTRLTVL.

This clonotype was detected only a few times. An end of the junction differs from the germline gene, which may be a read error. V is TRBV5-1 and J is TRBJ1-1, with D maybe TRBD1 (6 bases). Germline CDR1 reads SGHRS; CDR2 reads YFSETQ. This CDR3 has 13 amino acids. The CDR3 sequence: CASSPRADSEAFF. DNA of the CDR3: TGCGCCAGCAGCCCAAGGGCGGACAGTGAAGCCTTCTTT.

The CDR3 DNA follows: TGCGCCAGCAGCCAAGAGGGAGGGTTTGGGCAGCCCCAGCATTTT. Translating gives CASSQEGGFGQPQHF. V gene TRBV4-3 combines with J gene TRBJ1-5; D not resolved. Trimming pared 0 bases from V and 7 bases from J, leaving 13 bases between. CDR1 and CDR2 (germline): LGHNA, YSLEER. CDR3 length equals 15 residues.

V usage is TRBV20-1 and J usage is TRBJ1-5; 8 bases line up with TRBD1. V lost 3 bases, J lost 2 bases, and 6 bases stayed unmatched. The CDR3 spans 15 residues. Germline V CDR1 and CDR2: DFQATT, SNEGSKA (reference sequence). CDR3: CSARNRGDGNQPQHF. For the CDR3, the DNA is TGCAGTGCTAGGAACAGGGGGGATGGCAATCAGCCCCAGCATTTT.

This clonotype was recorded a few times. The chain couples TRBV4-1 to TRBJ1-2; D remains ambiguous. This CDR3 is 15 amino acids long. Trimming removed 0 bases from V and 8 bases from J, with 16 bases in between. CDR1 is MGHRA and CDR2 is YSYEKL in the germline V gene. The CDR3 sequence is CASSQESRFRVGYTF. The CDR3 DNA reads TGCGCCAGCAGCCAAGAGTCCAGGTTTAGGGTCGGCTACACCTTC.